This T cell receptor beta chain was found in a study of early T cells in non-severe SARS-CoV-2 infection. Study in general: Unpaired chains resulted from sequencing bulk RNA of unsorted whole blood.

Individually, cDNA molecules had unique molecular identifiers attached to them. MiXCR, run by TCRdb on the 5' RACE reads, gives a single entry per CDR3 protein. The table records approximately 100,000 distinct CDR3 sequences, over 15% of them present only once. Findings and caveats of the study: VDJdb matching favored anti-spike CD8 responses, missing private and CD4 specificities.

The germline gives CDR1 SGHKS, CDR2 YYEKEE (reference sequence). This CDR3 region has 13 residues. V lost 5 bases to trimming and J lost 8 bases; unmatched junction nucleotides: 9. This clonotype was observed a handful of times. Its antigen is still unknown. This clonotype was obtained from an adult who was a healthcare worker with PCR-confirmed SARS-CoV-2 infection or an uninfected control (not recorded which). The sequencing sample was made of whole blood. The rearrangement joins TRBV5-5 to TRBJ1-2, with 7 positions matching TRBD1. Here the CDR3 reads CASSDRVGSGYTF. For the CDR3, the DNA is TGTGCCAGCAGTGACAGGGTAGGCTCCGGCTACACCTTC.